This TCR beta chain is drawn from a study of T-cell reconstitution after alpha-beta-depleted transplantation in children. For TCRbeta, the library was prepared with unique molecular identifiers. TCRdb used MiXCR to reprocess the PCR reads, holding one entry per CDR3 protein. The data hold about 540,000 distinct CDR3 sequences, with about 18% observed a single time. Trimming pared 0 bases from V and 3 bases from J, leaving 18 bases between. This CDR3 has 17 amino acids. The germline gives CDR1 SGHRS, CDR2 YFSETQ. This receptor was taken from a human donor who donated a stem cell graft to a child with acute lymphoblastic leukemia. The chain links TRBV5-1 to TRBJ1-1; the D gene is possibly TRBD1 (6 bases). The sequenced sample was PBMCs from the stem cell graft donor, obtained from the stem cell graft. The CDR3 sequence is CASSLDRGGAIDTEAFF. In DNA, the CDR3 is TGCGCCAGCAGCTTGGATCGGGGGGGCGCGATCGACACTGAAGCTTTCTTT.